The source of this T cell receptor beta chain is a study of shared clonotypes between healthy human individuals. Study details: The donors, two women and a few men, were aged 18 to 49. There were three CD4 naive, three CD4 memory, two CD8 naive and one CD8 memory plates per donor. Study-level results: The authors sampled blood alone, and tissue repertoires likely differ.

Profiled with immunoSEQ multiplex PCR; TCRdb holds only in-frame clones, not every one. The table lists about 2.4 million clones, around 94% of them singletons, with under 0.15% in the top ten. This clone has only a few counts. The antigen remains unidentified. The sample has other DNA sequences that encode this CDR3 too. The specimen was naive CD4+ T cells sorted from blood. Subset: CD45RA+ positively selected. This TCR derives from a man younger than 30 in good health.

The chain's CDR3 is CASSPGNEAFF. The DNA for the CDR3 is TGTGCCAGCTCACCGGGGAACGAAGCTTTCTTT. V gene TRBV18 combines with J gene TRBJ1-1; no reliable D call. V was pared by 3 bases and J by 8 bases, with 7 bases between. Germline V gene lookup returns CDR1 KGHSH and CDR2 LQKENI. This CDR3 has 11 residues. Based on the CDR3 plus reference TRBV18 and TRBJ1-1, the full variable domain is NAGVMQNPRHLVRRRGQEARLRCSPMKGHSHVYWYRQLPEEGLKFMVYLQKENIIDESGMPKERFSAEFPKEGPSILRIQQVVRGDSAAYFCASSPGNEAFFGQGTRLTVV.